This paragraph reports one T cell receptor (beta chain). This sample is drawn from a study of T cells in Graves' hyperthyroidism and ophthalmopathy. V lost 3 bases and J lost 3, with 9 bases in between. The CDR3 totals 14 residues. Amplification targeted TCR beta CDR3 regions from RNA transcripts. First-round RT-PCR targeting the TCR CDR3 was performed with the HTBI primer set. TCRdb independently ran MiXCR on the multiplex PCR reads; one entry per CDR3 protein. The sample includes about 770,000 distinct CDR3 sequences, around 20% of them seen just once. Diagnostic decisions used clinical symptoms, serum thyroxine and TRAb, thyroid ultrasound and orbital computed tomography.

The chain employs TRBV12-3 or TRBV12-4 and TRBJ1-5; D remains ambiguous. The receptor was derived from a woman aged 45-60 years with Graves' hyperthyroidism that later progressed to Graves' ophthalmopathy. The sequencing input was blood. CDR3 in amino acids: CASSFRHSNQPQHF. The DNA for the CDR3 is TGTGCCAGCAGTTTTAGACACTCCAATCAGCCCCAGCATTTT.